These 25 T cell receptor beta chains originate from one sample sequenced in a study of T cells in localized non-small cell lung cancer. The protocol was immunoSEQ multiplex PCR, while the TCRdb copy is restricted to in-frame clones and leaves out a portion. Of roughly 33,000 clones detected, about nine tenths appear once; the ten largest clones hold 4% to 5%. Sequences were derived from peripheral blood, sampled before any cancer treatment. The receptors here all came from a woman aged 40-70 years with stage I lung adenocarcinoma.

This sequence joins TRBV4-3 and TRBJ2-6, with 12 bases matching TRBD2. This CDR3 spans 17 amino acids. V was pared by 4 bases and J by 2 bases, with 3 bases of the junction left unmatched. Germline assignment: CDR1 LGHNA and CDR2 YSLEER. The CDR3 nucleotides read TGCGCCAGCAGCCCCGGGACTAGCGGGCCTGGGGCCAACGTCCTGACTTTC. Translated, it gives CASSPGTSGPGANVLTF.

The chain uses TRBV6-5 and TRBJ1-2; D uncertain. V was clipped by 0 bases and J by 0 bases, with 5 bases between them. Germline CDR1 is MNHEY and CDR2 is SVGAGI. The CDR3 length is 14 residues. CDR3 sequence reads: CASSYSSANYGYTF. The CDR3 nucleotides read TGTGCCAGCAGTTACTCGTCTGCTAACTATGGCTACACCTTC.

V gene TRBV2 combines with J gene TRBJ1-1; D unresolved. Germline V gene data show CDR1 as SNHLY and CDR2 as FYNNEI. The CDR3 totals 11 residues. V was cut by 4 bases and J by 6 bases, with 6 bases left in between. Here the CDR3 reads CASSGGPEAFF. The CDR3 DNA follows: TGTGCCAGCAGTGGAGGACCTGAAGCTTTCTTT.

This clone was seen once. V gene TRBV6-6 combines with J gene TRBJ1-6; 8 positions match TRBD1. CDR1 and CDR2 from the germline V gene are MNHNY and SVGAGI (reference sequence). The CDR3 extends over 15 amino acids. Germline trimming cut 7 bases from V and 7 bases from J; bases unmatched to any gene: 9. The CDR3 loop reads CASTPGQVWNSPLHF. CDR3 DNA: TGTGCCAGCACCCCGGGACAGGTCTGGAATTCACCCCTCCACTTT.

The chain couples TRBV2 to TRBJ1-2; tentative D call: TRBD1 (5 bases). This CDR3 region has 13 residues. V lost 5 bases to trimming and J lost 2 bases, with 9 bases between them. The germline V gene encodes CDR1 SNHLY and CDR2 FYNNEI. CDR3 sequence: CASSPTGNYGYTF. Here the CDR3 DNA reads TGTGCCAGCAGTCCCACAGGCAACTATGGCTACACCTTC.

The rearrangement uses TRBV7-2 and TRBJ1-4; the match to TRBD1 covers 9 bases. Germline V lookup: CDR1 SGHTA, CDR2 FQGNSA. There are 15 residues in the CDR3. Trimming took 4 bases from V and 4 from J; bases not matched to a gene: 4. CDR3 sequence: CASSSGTGNNEKLFF. For the CDR3, the DNA is TGTGCCAGCAGCTCGGGGACAGGGAATAATGAAAAACTGTTTTTT.

This clone was counted only a few times. The rearrangement uses TRBV9 and TRBJ1-6; D perhaps matches TRBD1 (5 bases). Germline loops: CDR1 SGDLS, CDR2 YYNGEE. This CDR3 comprises 14 residues. The V gene lost 0 bases and the J gene lost 7 bases, with 8 bases spanning the gap. The CDR3: CASSVGGENSPLHF. The CDR3 nucleotides read TGTGCCAGCAGCGTAGGGGGGGAAAATTCACCCCTCCACTTT.

This clone was seen a single time. The chain's CDR3 is CASSWTGGQETQYF. DNA of the CDR3: TGCGCCAGCAGCTGGACGGGGGGGCAAGAGACCCAGTACTTC. The chain uses TRBV5-1 and TRBJ2-5; 8 bases map to TRBD2. The V segment lost 3 bases and the J segment 2 bases; nucleotides outside the gene matches: 3. The CDR3 length is 14 residues. CDR1 is SGHRS, CDR2 YFSETQ, per germline.

The chain joins TRBV5-8 to TRBJ2-3; a possible D gene is TRBD2 (6 bases). CDR1 is SGHTS and CDR2 is YDEGEE in the germline V gene. The V end was cut by 10 bases, the J end by 2 bases, with 14 bases between. This CDR3 has 13 residues. CDR3 in amino acids: CASRLGNTDTQYF. The CDR3 DNA sequence: TGTGCCTCCCGACTAGGCAACACAGATACGCAGTATTTT.

The CDR3 DNA sequence: TGTGCCAGCAGCCCAGGCGGAAACACCATATATTTT. It is translated as CASSPGGNTIYF. The V gene is TRBV7-3, the J gene TRBJ1-3; D not certain. Germline loops: CDR1 SGHTA, CDR2 FQGTGA. Trimming removed 5 bases at V and 4 bases at J, with 6 bases between. CDR3 size: 12 residues. The variable domain in full, completed from reference TRBV7-3 and TRBJ1-3, reads GAGVSQTPSNKVTEKGKYVELRCDPISGHTALYWYRQSLGQGPEFLIYFQGTGAADDSGLPNDRFFAVRPEGSVSTLKIQRTERGDSAVYLCASSPGGNTIYFGEGSWLTVV.

The rearrangement links TRBV7-8 to TRBJ1-1; D gene uncertain. Between the trimmed V and J ends, which lost 5 bases and 12 bases, there was a span of 4 bases. The CDR3 is 8 residues long. From germline, CDR1 is SGHVS and CDR2 FQNEAQ. The CDR3 DNA follows: TGTGCCAGCAGCCCCTCTTTCTTT. It is translated as CASSPSFF.

The V and J genes are TRBV6-5 and TRBJ1-6, with 7 bases identical to TRBD1. This CDR3 region has 14 residues. Germline loops: CDR1 MNHEY, CDR2 SVGAGI. V was pared by 5 bases and J by 7 bases, with 5 bases of the junction left unmatched. CDR3 residues: CASSLGQLNSPLHF. The CDR3, as DNA: TGTGCCAGCAGTCTGGGACAGTTGAATTCACCCCTCCACTTT.

The rearrangement joins TRBV6-1 to TRBJ2-5, with D perhaps matching TRBD1 (6 bases). V lost 2 bases, J lost 7 bases, and 14 bases lay in between. This CDR3 has 14 amino acids. Germline assignment: CDR1 MNHNS and CDR2 SASEGT. CDR3 nucleotides: TGTGCCAGCAGTGAAACAGGGTATCCTGCGACCCAGTACTTC. This gives the protein CASSETGYPATQYF.

The chain employs TRBV19 and TRBJ1-6; D ambiguous. V lost 3 bases and J 7 bases, leaving 13 bases between the germline ends. The CDR3 extends over 15 amino acids. Germline V lookup: CDR1 LNHDA, CDR2 SQIVND (reference sequence). For the CDR3, the DNA is TGTGCCAGTAGTATTGCCTACCGCCAGAATTCACCCCTCCACTTT. This codes for CASSIAYRQNSPLHF.

This clone was observed a single time. The chain is built from TRBV7-9 and TRBJ2-5, with D hard to call. The germline V gene encodes CDR1 SEHNR and CDR2 FQNEAQ (reference sequence). This CDR3 region has 13 residues. Trimming took 1 base from V and 2 from J, leaving 5 bases between them. CDR3 sequence (DNA): TGTGCCAGCAGCTTAGACCAACAAGAGACCCAGTACTTC. It codes for CASSLDQQETQYF.

V usage is TRBV6-5 and J usage is TRBJ1-2, with TRBD1 matching over 8 bases. The CDR3 length is 14 residues. J lost 4 bases, V lost 5 bases, and 6 bases had no gene match. From germline, CDR1 is MNHEY and CDR2 SVGAGI. CDR3 protein: CASSPGQARYGYTF. CDR3 DNA: TGTGCCAGCAGTCCGGGACAGGCCCGCTATGGCTACACCTTC.

This clone was seen just once. The J gene is TRBJ1-5, the V gene TRBV5-1; 9 bases are a match to TRBD1. The germline V gene has CDR1 SGHRS and CDR2 YFSETQ. The CDR3 is 16 residues long. V shed 4 bases and J 6 bases; nucleotides not matched to a gene: 11. The CDR3 DNA sequence: TGCGCCAGCAGCCCACTCCCGGGACAGGGAGGTCAGCCCCAGCATTTT. This gives the protein CASSPLPGQGGQPQHF.

The chain couples TRBV29-1 to TRBJ2-3; maybe TRBD2 (7 bases). V gave up 7 bases and J gave up 4 bases, with 15 bases separating them. The CDR3 covers 13 residues. Germline CDR1 is SQVTM and CDR2 is ANQGSEA. Here the CDR3 reads CSARRGGPDTQYF. In nucleotides, the CDR3 is TGCAGCGCCAGAAGGGGGGGCCCAGATACGCAGTATTTT.

A note on this clone: A read error may account for a junction end that differs from germline. This chain links TRBV27 with TRBJ2-2; 7 bases align to TRBD2. Looked up from germline, CDR1 is MNHEY and CDR2 is SMNVEV (reference sequence). The CDR3 sequence is 16 residues long. CDR3 protein: CASSFIPLAKTGELFF. CDR3 nucleotide sequence: TGTGCCAGCAGTTTTATCCCACTAGCGAAGACCGGGGAGCTGTTTTTT.

The chain carries TRBV9 and TRBJ1-1; tentative D call: TRBD1 (6 bases). The CDR3 is made up of 14 amino acids. Per the germline V gene, CDR1 is SGDLS and CDR2 is YYNGEE. Trimming cost V 4 bases and J 1 base, with 11 bases left between them. The DNA for the CDR3 is TGTGCCAGCAGCCCGGGGGGCCCGAACACTGAAGCTTTCTTT. Encoded protein: CASSPGGPNTEAFF. The full variable domain, completed using reference TRBV9 and TRBJ1-1, is DSGVTQTPKHLITATGQRVTLRCSPRSGDLSVYWYQQSLDQGLQFLIQYYNGEERAKGNILERFSAQQFPDLHSELNLSSLELGDSALYFCASSPGGPNTEAFFGQGTRLTVV.

The J gene is TRBJ1-5, the V gene TRBV10-3; D not certain. V lost 0 bases and J lost 2, with 8 bases in between. The CDR3 runs 15 residues. CDR1 is ENHRY and CDR2 is SYGVKD in the germline V gene. For the CDR3, the DNA is TGTGCCATCAGTGAGTCGATAGCGGGCAATCAGCCCCAGCATTTT. Translating it yields CAISESIAGNQPQHF.

The CDR3 reads CASRPGTSYGYTF. The DNA of the CDR3 is TGTGCCAGCAGGCCCGGGACAAGCTATGGCTACACCTTC. The chain combines TRBV6-5 with TRBJ1-2; tentative D call: TRBD1 (6 bases). Trimming cost V 6 bases and J 4 bases, with 12 bases left between them. This CDR3 has 13 amino acids. CDR1 and CDR2 (germline): MNHEY, SVGAGI.

This sequence joins TRBV30 and TRBJ1-4, with 9 positions matching TRBD1. Germline V CDR1 and CDR2: GTSNPN, SVGIG (reference sequence). The CDR3 length is 12 residues. V trimming: 5 bases; J trimming: 10 bases; junction bases outside the gene matches: 5. For the CDR3, the DNA is TGTGCCTGGGGTGGACAGGGGCGAAAACTGTTTTTT. Translating gives CAWGGQGRKLFF.

Regarding this clone: The same CDR3 arises from other DNA sequences in this sample as well. The chain employs TRBV5-1 and TRBJ2-7; D may be TRBD1 (6 bases). This CDR3 comprises 13 residues. The germline gives CDR1 SGHRS, CDR2 YFSETQ. V dropped 2 bases and J dropped 5 bases, with 11 bases sitting between them. The CDR3 nucleotides are TGCGCCAGCAGCTTCGTACAGGGCGACGAGCAGTACTTC. Translated: CASSFVQGDEQYF.

This rearrangement joins TRBV9 to TRBJ1-2, with D perhaps TRBD1 (5 bases). The CDR3 consists of 12 residues. V was trimmed by 2 bases and J by 7 bases, leaving 9 bases between them. The germline V gene encodes CDR1 SGDLS and CDR2 YYNGEE. The CDR3 reads CASSVGTGGYTF. As DNA, the CDR3 is TGTGCCAGCAGCGTGGGGACTGGTGGCTACACCTTC.